These 9 T cell receptor beta chains came from one sample sequenced in a study of cytotoxic CD8 clonotypes in ibrutinib-treated CLL. Generated by immunoSEQ multiplex PCR, the TCRdb table keeps only in-frame clones and is missing some. The sample includes approximately 350,000 clones, around 66% of them seen just once. The material was PBMCs, obtained after 36 months of ibrutinib treatment. The origin of the receptors is a human donor with chronic lymphocytic leukemia.

In DNA form, the CDR3 reads TGTGCCAGCAGCGGGGCAGGGGGCGCGAGTTTCTACGAGCAGTACTTC. This codes for CASSGAGGASFYEQYF. The genes are TRBV9 and TRBJ2-7, with 8 nucleotides matching TRBD1. Germline CDR1 reads SGDLS; CDR2 reads YYNGEE. This CDR3 comprises 16 residues. With V trimmed by 3 bases and J by 3 bases, 11 bases remained unmatched.

The chain joins TRBV18 to TRBJ2-5; 9 bases map to TRBD2. The length of the CDR3 is 19 residues. V gave up 1 base and J gave up 4 bases; unmatched junction bases: 16. Germline V CDR1 and CDR2: KGHSH, LQKENI. The CDR3 reads CASSPRRVMREGERETQYF. CDR3 nucleotides: TGTGCCAGCTCACCACGCCGGGTTATGCGGGAGGGCGAGAGAGAGACCCAGTACTTC. Full variable domain (missing parts from reference TRBV18 and TRBJ2-5): NAGVMQNPRHLVRRRGQEARLRCSPMKGHSHVYWYRQLPEEGLKFMVYLQKENIIDESGMPKERFSAEFPKEGPSILRIQQVVRGDSAAYFCASSPRRVMREGERETQYFGPGTRLLVL.

The chain has TRBV10-3 and TRBJ2-5; weak D call: TRBD2 (6 bases). The length of the CDR3 is 14 residues. V lost 2 bases and J lost 5, with 12 bases in between. Germline CDR1 is ENHRY and CDR2 is SYGVKD. The CDR3 sequence is CAISEGLARETQYF. CDR3 nucleotide sequence: TGTGCCATCAGTGAGGGGCTAGCGCGGGAGACCCAGTACTTC.

This clone was counted a few times. The chain couples TRBV5-1 to TRBJ2-4; maybe TRBD1 (6 bases). The CDR3 extends over 17 amino acids. Germline CDR1 and CDR2: SGHRS and YFSETQ. The germline V and J ends were trimmed by 4 bases and 3 bases, with 20 bases remaining between them. For the CDR3, the DNA is TGCGCCAGCAGCCCAGCGTACAGGGATACATACAAAAACATTCAGTACTTC. This codes for CASSPAYRDTYKNIQYF.

The chain recombines TRBV7-9 with TRBJ1-5, with unresolved D. The CDR3 contains 13 residues. Trimming stripped 8 bases from V and 2 bases from J, with 10 bases between. Germline assignment: CDR1 SEHNR and CDR2 FQNEAQ (reference sequence). The CDR3 nucleotides are TGTGCCAGCCATGGAGGAGGCAATCAGCCCCAGCATTTT. As protein: CASHGGGNQPQHF.

V and J are TRBV5-1 and TRBJ1-2; 8 nucleotides align to TRBD1. CDR3 length equals 15 residues. The V gene end was trimmed by 4 bases and the J gene end by 0 bases; junction bases not matched to a gene: 5. Looked up from germline, CDR1 is SGHRS and CDR2 is YFSETQ. CDR3 region: CASSTATGANYGYTF. The CDR3 DNA reads TGCGCCAGCAGCACCGCGACAGGGGCTAACTATGGCTACACCTTC.

This rearrangement joins TRBV29-1 to TRBJ2-1; TRBD2 agrees at 11 bases. The V and J ends lost 4 bases and 4 bases, in that order; junction bases with no gene match: 9. The CDR3 consists of 16 residues. Germline V CDR1 and CDR2: SQVTM, ANQGSEA. Written as DNA, the CDR3 is TGCAGCGTTGGAGGTAGCGGGAGGGCGTTTTACAATGAGCAGTTCTTC. Its translation is CSVGGSGRAFYNEQFF.

V gene TRBV5-1 combines with J gene TRBJ2-5; a weak D match, TRBD1 (6 bases). Trimming pared 5 bases from V and 2 bases from J, leaving 13 bases between. Germline V lookup: CDR1 SGHRS, CDR2 YFSETQ. The length of the CDR3 is 14 residues. The CDR3 sequence: CASRKTTGQETQYF. As DNA, the CDR3 is TGCGCCAGCAGGAAGACGACAGGTCAAGAGACCCAGTACTTC.

The chain recombines TRBV5-1 with TRBJ1-3; D might be TRBD1 (5 bases). The CDR3 sequence is 16 residues long. Germline V gene sequence: CDR1 SGHRS, CDR2 YFSETQ. V shed 4 bases and J shed 3 bases, with 17 bases lying between them. This CDR3 reads CASSPSFGTDGNTIYF. In DNA form, the CDR3 reads TGCGCCAGCAGCCCCTCCTTCGGGACGGATGGAAACACCATATATTTT.